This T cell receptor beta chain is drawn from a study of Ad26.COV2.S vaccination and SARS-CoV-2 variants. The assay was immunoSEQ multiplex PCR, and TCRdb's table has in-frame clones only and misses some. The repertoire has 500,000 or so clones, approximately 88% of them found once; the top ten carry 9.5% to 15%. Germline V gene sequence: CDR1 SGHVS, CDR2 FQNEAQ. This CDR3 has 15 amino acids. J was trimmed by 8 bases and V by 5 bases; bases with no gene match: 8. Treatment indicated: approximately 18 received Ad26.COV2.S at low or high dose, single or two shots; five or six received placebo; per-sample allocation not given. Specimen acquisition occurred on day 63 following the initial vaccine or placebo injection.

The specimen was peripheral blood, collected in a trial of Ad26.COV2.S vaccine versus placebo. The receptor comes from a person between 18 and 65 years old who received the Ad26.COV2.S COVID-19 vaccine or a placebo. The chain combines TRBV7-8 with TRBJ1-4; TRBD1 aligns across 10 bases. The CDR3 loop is CASSDRGRGGEKLFF. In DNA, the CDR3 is TGTGCCAGCAGCGACAGGGGGCGGGGAGGGGAAAAACTGTTTTTT. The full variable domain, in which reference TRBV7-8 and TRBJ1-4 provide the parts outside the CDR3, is GAGVSQSPRYKVAKRGQDVALRCDPISGHVSLFWYQQALGQGPEFLTYFQNEAQLDKSGLPSDRFFAERPEGSVSTLKIQRTQQEDSAVYLCASSDRGRGGEKLFFGSGTQLSVL.